These 8 T cell receptor beta chains were all obtained from the same sample, sequenced in a study of shared clonotypes between healthy human individuals. The method was immunoSEQ multiplex PCR; TCRdb's version includes in-frame clones alone and lacks a portion of them. The table has about 1.1 million clones, 75% to 80% seen once; the top ten hold 0.5% to 0.65%. The sequenced material came from memory CD4+ T cells from PBMCs. The subset is: CD45RA-negative fraction. The receptors here all came from a man aged 18 to 29 in good health. Some clones in this sample may be carry-over from other donors' samples.

This sequence joins TRBV28 and TRBJ1-5; 8 nucleotides agree with TRBD1. This CDR3 has 16 amino acids. Germline V gene lookup returns CDR1 MDHEN and CDR2 SYDVKM. V was clipped by 3 bases and J by 2 bases; unmatched bases: 6. CDR3 loop: CASSLTGRGRNQPQHF. The CDR3 DNA sequence: TGTGCCAGCAGTTTGACAGGCAGGGGGCGCAATCAGCCCCAGCATTTT.

In this sample, this clone turned up a few times. The gene calls are TRBV5-1 and TRBJ2-1, with 10 bases aligning to TRBD2. Germline V lookup: CDR1 SGHRS, CDR2 YFSETQ. The V and J ends lost 4 bases and 3 bases, in that order; junction bases with no gene match: 4. The CDR3 consists of 15 residues. DNA of the CDR3: TGCGCCAGCAGCCAGCGGGAGGGCGACTACAATGAGCAGTTCTTC. It codes for CASSQREGDYNEQFF.

The genes are TRBV19 and TRBJ2-7, with 10 bases lining up with TRBD1. The CDR3 extends over 14 amino acids. After removal of 8 bases from V and 6 bases from J, the junction contained 10 bases not matched to a gene. CDR1 is LNHDA, CDR2 SQIVND, per germline (reference sequence). CDR3 loop: CASQQGQGIGEQYF. DNA of the CDR3: TGTGCCAGTCAGCAGGGACAGGGGATCGGCGAGCAGTACTTC.

The chain uses TRBV11-2 and TRBJ2-1; perhaps TRBD2 as D (6 bases). This CDR3 comprises 17 residues. Trimming pared 6 bases from V and 7 bases from J, leaving 25 bases between. Germline loops: CDR1 SGHAT, CDR2 FQNNGV. The CDR3 bases are TGTGCCAGCAGAAGGGTCCGAGACACCCCCCGGGGGAATGAGCAGTTCTTC. Translating it yields CASRRVRDTPRGNEQFF.

This rearrangement joins TRBV6-5 to TRBJ1-1; the D gene is possibly TRBD1 (5 bases). V was shortened by 5 bases and J by 3 bases, with 13 bases between the two germline ends. This CDR3 comprises 14 residues. CDR1 is MNHEY and CDR2 is SVGAGI in the germline V gene. Written as DNA, the CDR3 is TGTGCCAGCAGTAGGGACGGGAACCACACTGAAGCTTTCTTT. Translation: CASSRDGNHTEAFF.

For the CDR3, the DNA is TGTGCCAGCAGTAACCTAGCGGGGTACTCCTACGAGCAGTACTTC. It encodes CASSNLAGYSYEQYF. This rearrangement joins TRBV2 to TRBJ2-7, with 9 positions matching TRBD2. The CDR3 extends over 15 amino acids. Trimming took 5 bases from V and 0 from J; bases not matched to a gene: 5. Germline V gene data show CDR1 as SNHLY and CDR2 as FYNNEI.

This clone was counted a few times. The CDR3 sequence: CASSSPDSTYGNTIYF. Here the CDR3 DNA reads TGTGCCAGCAGTTCTCCGGACAGCACCTATGGAAACACCATATATTTT. This sequence joins TRBV28 and TRBJ1-3, with a possible D match to TRBD1 (6 bases). Germline CDR1 reads MDHEN; CDR2 reads SYDVKM. The CDR3 is made up of 16 amino acids. The ends were cut back, 4 bases at V and 3 bases at J, with 16 bases in the middle.

The CDR3 coding sequence is TGTGCCAGCAGTCCCACCTGGGGAGGGGTGCAGTTCTTC. Its translation is CASSPTWGGVQFF. This sequence joins TRBV28 and TRBJ2-1; 7 nucleotides agree with TRBD2. The length of the CDR3 is 13 residues. V lost 5 bases, J lost 12 bases, and 10 bases stayed unmatched. CDR1 is MDHEN and CDR2 is SYDVKM in the germline V gene.